The 18 T cell receptor beta chains given below trace back to one sample, sequenced in a study of cytomegalovirus exposure and HLA in healthy donors. The PCR made use of 60 Vbeta and 13 Jbeta primers. Clones were sequenced by immunoSEQ multiplex PCR, and TCRdb holds only the in-frame ones, with some missing. Of nearly 300,000 clones in the sample, around 86% were seen once. Specimen: PBMCs. Receptors were obtained from a man in his forties in good health and CMV-seropositive.

The rearrangement links TRBV7-9 to TRBJ2-7, with a tentative D call TRBD2 (5 bases). The germline V and J ends were trimmed by 3 bases and 0 bases, with 12 bases remaining between them. Germline V lookup: CDR1 SEHNR, CDR2 FQNEAQ (reference sequence). The CDR3 has 15 amino acids. CDR3 bases: TGTGCCAGCAGCTTCCCTAGAGGGAGCTCCTACGAGCAGTACTTC. It codes for CASSFPRGSSYEQYF.

The chain has TRBV28 and TRBJ2-1; possible D gene TRBD1, 6 bases. The CDR3 is made up of 13 amino acids. Germline V CDR1 and CDR2: MDHEN, SYDVKM. The V end was cut by 3 bases, the J end by 10 bases, with 13 bases between. Written as DNA, the CDR3 is TGTGCCAGCAGTTTCGCACAGGGTTGGGAGCAGTTCTTC. It specifies CASSFAQGWEQFF.

The rearrangement joins TRBV9 to TRBJ1-2, with TRBD1 identical over 7 bases. Germline trimming cut 3 bases from V and 2 bases from J; bases unmatched to any gene: 1. The CDR3 totals 13 residues. CDR1 SGDLS and CDR2 YYNGEE come from the germline V gene. The CDR3 loop is CASSATGNYGYTF. The CDR3 DNA reads as TGTGCCAGCAGCGCGACAGGGAACTATGGCTACACCTTC.

The V and J genes are TRBV6-1 and TRBJ2-1; 11 bases are shared with TRBD2. CDR3 length equals 15 residues. J was trimmed by 9 bases and V by 6 bases; bases with no gene match: 10. Germline V gene lookup returns CDR1 MNHNS and CDR2 SASEGT. The CDR3 DNA reads TGTGCCAGCAGATTCCCCATGACTAGCGGGGTTGAGCAGTTCTTC. Translating it yields CASRFPMTSGVEQFF.

This chain's CDR3 is CASSLGLTGVVGYTF. CDR3 DNA: TGCGCCAGCAGCTTGGGACTGACAGGGGTGGTTGGCTACACCTTC. V is TRBV5-1 and J is TRBJ1-2; 8 bases line up with TRBD1. CDR1 is SGHRS and CDR2 is YFSETQ in the germline V gene. The trim removed 0 bases at V and 7 bases at J, leaving 8 bases unmatched. There are 15 residues in the CDR3.

J is TRBJ2-1 and V is TRBV5-1, with a weak D call TRBD2 (6 bases). The V end lost 5 bases, the J end lost 3 bases, and 15 bases lay between the germline ends. Germline V gives CDR1 SGHRS, CDR2 YFSETQ. This CDR3 has 15 amino acids. CDR3 DNA: TGCGCCAGCAGACCCAGCGGCGGGATCTACAATGAGCAGTTCTTC. This encodes CASRPSGGIYNEQFF.

CDR3 residues: CASSSQGYSNQPQHF. The CDR3, as DNA: TGTGCCAGCAGTTCACAGGGTTATAGCAATCAGCCCCAGCATTTT. The V gene is TRBV5-8, the J gene TRBJ1-5; D is perhaps TRBD1 (6 bases). The CDR3 spans 15 residues. Germline-derived CDR1 and CDR2 are SGHTS and YDEGEE. V lost 5 bases and J lost 0, with 12 bases in between. The full variable domain, with the rest looked up from reference TRBV5-8 and TRBJ1-5, is EAGVTQSPTHLIKTRGQQATLRCSPISGHTSVYWYQQALGLGLQFLLWYDEGEERNRGNFPPRFSGRQFPNYSSELNVNALELEDSALYLCASSSQGYSNQPQHFGDGTRLSIL.

The chain couples TRBV21-1 to TRBJ2-7; the table gives TRBD1 as D, unverified against the DNA. TRBV21-1 is deemed a pseudogene. The CDR3 is 15 residues long. The CDR3 nucleotides are TGTGCCAGCAGCATGGAGAGACAGTCCAACTACGAGCAGTACTTC. This gives the protein CASSMERQSNYEQYF.

For the CDR3, the DNA is TGTGCCAGCACCCGCCAGGGACAGGGCTCCTACAATGAGCAGTTCTTC. Protein sequence: CASTRQGQGSYNEQFF. The chain combines TRBV27 with TRBJ2-1; 9 nucleotides agree with TRBD1. V shed 7 bases, J shed 0 bases, and the junction held 7 bases outside the gene matches. The CDR3 consists of 16 residues. CDR1 MNHEY and CDR2 SMNVEV come from the germline V gene (reference sequence).

The chain joins TRBV5-5 to TRBJ1-5; 11 bases line up with TRBD1. The CDR3 has 15 amino acids. Germline V gives CDR1 SGHKS, CDR2 YYEKEE (reference sequence). After removal of 4 bases from V and 11 bases from J, the junction contained 11 bases not matched to a gene. In nucleotides, the CDR3 is TGTGCCAGCAGCGTTGCCGGGACAGGGGGTCTAGCCCAGCATTTT. It specifies CASSVAGTGGLAQHF.

This clone occurred a few times. This chain joins TRBV5-1 and TRBJ2-5; TRBD1 matches 10 bases. This CDR3 comprises 14 residues. The V segment lost 5 bases and the J segment 5 bases; nucleotides outside the gene matches: 6. CDR1 is SGHRS and CDR2 is YFSETQ in the germline V gene. Written as DNA, the CDR3 is TGCGCCAGCAGGGGGACAGGGGAAAGGGAGACCCAGTACTTC. This codes for CASRGTGERETQYF. Filled out from reference TRBV5-1 and TRBJ2-5, the complete variable domain reads KAGVTQTPRYLIKTRGQQVTLSCSPISGHRSVSWYQQTPGQGLQFLFEYFSETQRNKGNFPGRFSGRQFSNSRSEMNVSTLELGDSALYLCASRGTGERETQYFGPGTRLLVL.

The chain couples TRBV27 to TRBJ1-5, with 10 nucleotides matching TRBD1. The CDR3 is 18 amino acids. Germline V lookup: CDR1 MNHEY, CDR2 SMNVEV (reference sequence). J was trimmed by 3 bases and V by 0 bases; bases with no gene match: 8. The CDR3 spells CASSLSGQGQGSNQPQHF. The CDR3 nucleotides are TGTGCCAGCAGTTTATCGGGACAGGGGCAGGGGTCCAATCAGCCCCAGCATTTT.

The chain carries TRBV11-2 and TRBJ2-1, with TRBD2 matching 7 bases. The ends lost 5 bases at V and 10 bases at J; junction bases unmatched: 20. The CDR3 is made up of 17 amino acids. In germline, CDR1 is SGHAT, CDR2 FQNNGV. CDR3 nucleotides: TGTGCCAGCAGCCCAAGGGGCGGGGGTGGGGTACAATTCGAGCAGTTCTTC. Protein product: CASSPRGGGGVQFEQFF.

Points on this clone: At one boundary the junction diverges from the germline segment, which might be a read error. This rearrangement joins TRBV7-9 to TRBJ2-1; TRBD1 aligns across 9 bases. CDR3 length equals 14 residues. Germline CDR1 and CDR2: SEHNR and FQNEAQ (reference sequence). CDR3 sequence reads: CASISGTGYSEQFF. CDR3 bases: TGTGCCAGCATCTCGGGGACAGGGTACAGTGAGCAGTTCTTC.

The rearrangement joins TRBV2 to TRBJ2-7; no firm D call. The germline gives CDR1 SNHLY, CDR2 FYNNEI. V dropped 7 bases and J dropped 0 bases, with 13 bases sitting between them. The CDR3 runs 14 residues. CDR3 residues: CASNTYSSSYEQYF. For the CDR3, the DNA is TGTGCCAGCAATACATATTCTAGCTCCTACGAGCAGTACTTC.

The gene calls are TRBV6-5 and TRBJ2-1; 7 bases agree with TRBD2. This CDR3 is 14 amino acids long. V gave up 6 bases and J gave up 6 bases; unmatched junction bases: 8. The germline V gene encodes CDR1 MNHEY and CDR2 SVGAGI. The CDR3 DNA reads TGTGCCAGCAGGTCCCTAGCGGTACTCAATGAGCAGTTCTTC. Translating gives CASRSLAVLNEQFF.

The rearrangement links TRBV6-5 to TRBJ2-7, with 9 bases lining up with TRBD2. The CDR3 has 15 residues. Germline trimming cut 8 bases from V and 5 bases from J; bases unmatched to any gene: 13. Germline values: CDR1 MNHEY, CDR2 SVGAGI. In nucleotides, the CDR3 is TGTGCCAGCTGTCGTAGCGGGAGTGGCGGTGACGAGCAGTACTTC. As protein: CASCRSGSGGDEQYF.

This chain connects TRBV27 to TRBJ2-7; 9 positions agree with TRBD1. Germline trimming cut 6 bases from V and 3 bases from J; bases unmatched to any gene: 12. Germline values: CDR1 MNHEY, CDR2 SMNVEV (reference sequence). The CDR3 length is 16 residues. The CDR3 region has the DNA TGTGCCAGCAGACTACAGGGGGCGACTTTTCTCTACGAGCAGTACTTC. Amino acid sequence: CASRLQGATFLYEQYF.